This TCR beta chain was identified in a study of T cell responses to AZD1222 COVID-19 vaccine (dated by TCRdb to the early 2020s). At the level of the whole study: A total of 233 trial participants underwent TCR sequencing, of whom 207 received two doses of AZD1222 and around 26 received two doses of the MenACWY control vaccine. Trial participants were enrolled by age into 18-55, 56-69 and 70-plus year subgroups, with approximately 150, 28 and 58 TCR-sequenced participants respectively.

According to the study, the label for this sample's time point signals: about 28 days (+/-7) after the second vaccine dose. AZD1222 recipients given second doses at about 4 weeks or at about 12 weeks were pooled, since spike-specific TCR depth and breadth were not found to differ between the two schedules. Vaccinee samples were obtained from the UK trials COV001 and COV002, which included a single-blind randomized controlled phase 2/3 trial of AZD1222 (ChAdOx1 nCoV-19) in healthy adults. For TCRbeta chain sequencing, PBMC samples were collected from trial participants at day 0 and at day 28 after the second dose. Note on this clone: Its antigen specificity is not known. No much larger clone exists at a distance of one base, and base qualities are not known.

What the research found in general, with its limitations: The 56-69-year group was small, and its depth increase did not reach significance, likely because of low power. Conclusions about previously exposed vaccinees are limited because only six or seven AZD1222 recipients were SARS-CoV-2 seropositive at baseline. Because no samples from the day 14 peak response were available, repertoires could be characterized only after the peak T cell response. Reportedly, close to half of the unique spike-specific TCRs recognized epitopes lying outside the regions that are mutated in the B.1.351 and B.1.1.7 variants. CD4 TCRs associated with the vaccine covered the entire spike protein, and the dominant responses were in regions 160-218 and 743-854. Most participants were white British and females outnumbered males, and the authors suggested that clonal diversity may have been underestimated. A significant rise in spike-specific TCR breadth and depth was observed after two AZD1222 doses relative to day 0 and relative to MenACWY recipients.

The CDR3 regions of human TCRbeta chains were analyzed by immunosequencing. Regarding the original processing steps: Repertoire TCRs were checked for matches against a reference library of SARS-CoV-2-specific TCRs that had been generated using the MIRA antigen-specificity platform. Breadth was defined as the fraction of unique TCRs that were SARS-CoV-2-associated, and depth was defined as the fraction of total T cells that were SARS-CoV-2-associated. Using the MIRA data, every spike-specific TCR was mapped to the spike region that the TCR reacted to and assigned to either a CD4 or a CD8 class. Log10-transformed breadth and depth values were compared by one-way ANOVA with Sidak's multiple comparisons tests. What TCRdb holds here is the immuneACCESS table cut down to in-frame rearrangements. Part of the clones is not present; checked against another copy, under half of the missing clones reflect an unresolved V gene, and the others are unexplained. V and J calls and clone size are those listed in that table; D and trimming were worked out from the DNA. The table for this sample lists roughly 200,000 clones; 80% to 95% of them were counted only once. Approximately 1.7% of the sample belongs to the ten largest clones.

The material was peripheral blood, obtained 28 days after the second AZD1222 dose. This TCR was recovered from an adult who received the AZD1222 COVID-19 vaccine.

CDR3 sequence: CASSQGLKKGQVRGNTEAFF. The bases are TGTGCCAGCAGCCAAGGGCTGAAAAAAGGACAAGTAAGGGGGAACACTGAAGCTTTCTTT. The V and J segments used are TRBV3-1 (or the pseudogene TRBV3-2) and TRBJ1-1; TRBD1 is a possible D gene, resting on 5 matching bases. The CDR3 runs 20 amino acids, cysteine and phenylalanine included. CDR3 DNA is the only sequence kept; it has 60 bases, read in frame from the first base. CDR1 is given as LGHDT and CDR2 as YNNKEL, both from the germline V gene (reference sequence). Trimming removed 1 base from V and 1 base from J, leaving 25 bases between the germline ends.